These 17 T cell receptor beta chains were all obtained from the same sample, sequenced in a study of blood T cells in healthy people across ages. Combining a sample-barcoded 5' primer with a J-beta primer mix, a second PCR ran for roughly 7 to 11 cycles. MiXCR was run by TCRdb on the 5' RACE reads, yielding one entry per CDR3 protein. Of about 970,000 distinct CDR3 sequences listed, roughly half are singletons. The sequenced sample consisted of blood. The receptors stem from a woman aged 60-75 years in good health.

The chain links TRBV2 to TRBJ2-3; D call uncertain. Between the trimmed V and J ends, which lost 3 bases and 4 bases, there was a span of 8 bases. This CDR3 contains 13 residues. CDR1 and CDR2 (germline): SNHLY, FYNNEI. CDR3 sequence reads: CASSDVESDTQYF. The CDR3 DNA reads TGTGCCAGCAGTGACGTAGAGTCAGATACGCAGTATTTT.

This clonotype showed up just a few times. In nucleotides, the CDR3 is TGCAGCGTTGGTTGGCTAGCGGGGAATGAGCAGTTCTTC. Translation gives CSVGWLAGNEQFF. The chain uses TRBV29-1 and TRBJ2-1; the match to TRBD2 covers 9 bases. The ends lost 4 bases at V and 7 bases at J; junction bases unmatched: 5. CDR1 SQVTM and CDR2 ANQGSEA come from the germline V gene. This CDR3 has 13 residues.

This clonotype was counted only a few times. This chain joins TRBV5-8 and TRBJ2-7; D possibly corresponds to TRBD2 (5 bases). This CDR3 spans 14 amino acids. Trimming stripped 2 bases from V and 2 bases from J, with 11 bases between. Germline loops: CDR1 SGHTS, CDR2 YDEGEE. Here the CDR3 DNA reads TGTGCCAGCAGCTTCGGGATTTCCACCTACGAGCAGTACTTC. Translating gives CASSFGISTYEQYF.

V usage is TRBV28 and J usage is TRBJ2-7; no clear D. Trimming took off 3 bases at V and 1 base at J, with 16 bases between the two ends. CDR3 length equals 16 residues. Germline CDR1 MDHEN, CDR2 SYDVKM. This CDR3 is CASSFSLRSRSYEQYF. For the CDR3, the DNA is TGTGCCAGCAGTTTCAGTTTGAGGAGCCGGTCCTACGAGCAGTACTTC.

The chain uses TRBV20-1 and TRBJ2-7, with D uncertain. The CDR3 contains 11 residues. V was shortened by 0 bases and J by 12 bases, with 12 bases between the two germline ends. Germline CDR1 and CDR2: DFQATT and SNEGSKA (reference sequence). CDR3 nucleotide sequence: TGCAGTGCTAGAGACTCGGAGACCCGGTACTTC. It yields the protein CSARDSETRYF.

The genes are TRBV4-1 and TRBJ2-4; TRBD1 might be the D (5 bases). The germline CDR1 and CDR2 sequences are MGHRA and YSYEKL. The V gene lost 1 base and the J gene lost 10 bases, with 8 bases spanning the gap. CDR3 size: 12 residues. CDR3 sequence reads: CASSQAREIQYF. CDR3 nucleotide sequence: TGCGCCAGCAGCCAAGCCAGGGAAATTCAGTACTTC.

The CDR3 spells CASSQGGHTEQYF. In nucleotides, the CDR3 is TGTGCCAGCAGCCAAGGGGGTCACACCGAGCAGTACTTC. The chain employs TRBV3-1 and TRBJ2-4; the D is unclear. The end of the DNA is better explained by TRBJ2-7, so the J call may be wrong. This CDR3 has 13 amino acids. Germline CDR1 and CDR2: LGHDT and YNNKEL (reference sequence).

This clonotype was observed a handful of times. V gene TRBV5-1 combines with J gene TRBJ2-5, with D perhaps matching TRBD1 (6 bases). The V gene lost 6 bases and the J gene lost 1 base, with 10 bases spanning the gap. This CDR3 comprises 13 residues. The V gene's germline CDR1 is SGHRS and CDR2 YFSETQ. This chain's CDR3 is CASNRVVQETQYF. The CDR3 coding sequence is TGCGCCAGCAACAGGGTTGTCCAAGAGACCCAGTACTTC.

V usage is TRBV4-1 and J usage is TRBJ1-5; 11 bases agree with TRBD1. CDR1 and CDR2 from the germline V gene are MGHRA and YSYEKL. With 1 base clipped from V and 5 bases from J, the junction kept 7 bases outside the gene matches. The CDR3 contains 17 residues. CDR3 sequence reads: CASSQAGQGARDQPQHF. The CDR3 region has the DNA TGCGCCAGCAGCCAAGCCGGACAGGGGGCCCGAGATCAGCCCCAGCATTTT.

The chain combines TRBV28 with TRBJ2-7; 10 bases are shared with TRBD1. CDR1 MDHEN and CDR2 SYDVKM come from the germline V gene. The trim removed 7 bases at V and 5 bases at J, leaving 11 bases unmatched. The CDR3 is made up of 15 amino acids. The CDR3, as DNA: TGTGCCAGCAACCTCCGGGACAGGGGATTCCACGAGCAGTACTTC. Its protein is CASNLRDRGFHEQYF. The full variable domain, in which reference TRBV28 and TRBJ2-7 provide the parts outside the CDR3, is DVKVTQSSRYLVKRTGEKVFLECVQDMDHENMFWYRQDPGLGLRLIYFSYDVKMKEKGDIPEGYSVSREKKERFSLILESASTNQTSMYLCASNLRDRGFHEQYFGPGTRLTVT.

This clonotype is a singleton in its sample. This rearrangement joins TRBV6-6 to TRBJ1-2; 8 nucleotides align to TRBD1. Germline CDR1 MNHNY, CDR2 SVGAGI (reference sequence). J lost 4 bases, V lost 5 bases, and 3 bases had no gene match. CDR3 length: 13 residues. The CDR3 coding sequence is TGTGCCAGCAGTGATACAGGGGGCTATGGCTACACCTTC. It translates to CASSDTGGYGYTF.

This chain uses TRBV4-1 with TRBJ2-5; TRBD1 matches at 8 bases. The CDR3 has 15 amino acids. In germline, CDR1 is MGHRA, CDR2 YSYEKL. With V trimmed by 1 base and J by 5 bases, 6 bases remained unmatched. CDR3: CASSQGTRGLETQYF. In DNA form, the CDR3 reads TGCGCCAGCAGCCAAGGGACCAGGGGGCTTGAGACCCAGTACTTC.

This clonotype was counted between two and nine times. The chain employs TRBV12-3 or TRBV12-4 and TRBJ2-1; 9 nucleotides line up with TRBD2. The junction had 14 bases not matched to a gene; V was cut back by 9 bases and J by 11 bases. The CDR3 is 14 residues long. The CDR3 loop is CASRELAGPLKQFF. CDR3 sequence (DNA): TGTGCCAGTCGGGAGCTAGCGGGACCCCTGAAGCAGTTCTTC.

The sample holds a few counts of this clonotype. The gene calls are TRBV28 and TRBJ2-7, with D tentatively TRBD1 or TRBD2 (6 bases each). The CDR3 extends over 15 amino acids. V was cut by 6 bases and J by 6 bases, with 21 bases left in between. Germline V CDR1 and CDR2: MDHEN, SYDVKM. The CDR3 region is CASRSLRGRFSEQYF. The CDR3, as DNA: TGTGCCAGCAGGTCTCTAAGGGGGAGGTTCAGCGAGCAGTACTTC.

The chain links TRBV28 to TRBJ2-1; D unclear. Germline lookup yields CDR1 MDHEN and CDR2 SYDVKM. The CDR3 is made up of 16 amino acids. The V end lost 2 bases, the J end lost 0 bases, and 11 bases lay between the germline ends. CDR3 amino acids: CASSLSISSSYNEQFF. In nucleotides, the CDR3 is TGTGCCAGCAGTTTAAGTATCAGCAGCTCCTACAATGAGCAGTTCTTC.

The rearrangement links TRBV5-1 to TRBJ2-1; D remains ambiguous. The DNA end favors TRBJ2-7, so the J call may be wrong. CDR1 and CDR2 from the germline V gene are SGHRS and YFSETQ. The CDR3 spans 13 residues. The CDR3 region is CASSLLGYNEQYF. The CDR3 bases are TGCGCCAGCAGCCTCCTCGGATACAATGAGCAGTACTTC.

This sequence joins TRBV9 and TRBJ2-7, with D perhaps TRBD1 (6 bases). V was pared by 6 bases and J by 0 bases, with 16 bases between. Per the germline V gene, CDR1 is SGDLS and CDR2 is YYNGEE. This CDR3 has 15 amino acids. The CDR3 reads CASTRKDRHSYEQYF. The DNA for the CDR3 is TGTGCCAGCACCAGGAAAGACAGGCACTCCTACGAGCAGTACTTC.